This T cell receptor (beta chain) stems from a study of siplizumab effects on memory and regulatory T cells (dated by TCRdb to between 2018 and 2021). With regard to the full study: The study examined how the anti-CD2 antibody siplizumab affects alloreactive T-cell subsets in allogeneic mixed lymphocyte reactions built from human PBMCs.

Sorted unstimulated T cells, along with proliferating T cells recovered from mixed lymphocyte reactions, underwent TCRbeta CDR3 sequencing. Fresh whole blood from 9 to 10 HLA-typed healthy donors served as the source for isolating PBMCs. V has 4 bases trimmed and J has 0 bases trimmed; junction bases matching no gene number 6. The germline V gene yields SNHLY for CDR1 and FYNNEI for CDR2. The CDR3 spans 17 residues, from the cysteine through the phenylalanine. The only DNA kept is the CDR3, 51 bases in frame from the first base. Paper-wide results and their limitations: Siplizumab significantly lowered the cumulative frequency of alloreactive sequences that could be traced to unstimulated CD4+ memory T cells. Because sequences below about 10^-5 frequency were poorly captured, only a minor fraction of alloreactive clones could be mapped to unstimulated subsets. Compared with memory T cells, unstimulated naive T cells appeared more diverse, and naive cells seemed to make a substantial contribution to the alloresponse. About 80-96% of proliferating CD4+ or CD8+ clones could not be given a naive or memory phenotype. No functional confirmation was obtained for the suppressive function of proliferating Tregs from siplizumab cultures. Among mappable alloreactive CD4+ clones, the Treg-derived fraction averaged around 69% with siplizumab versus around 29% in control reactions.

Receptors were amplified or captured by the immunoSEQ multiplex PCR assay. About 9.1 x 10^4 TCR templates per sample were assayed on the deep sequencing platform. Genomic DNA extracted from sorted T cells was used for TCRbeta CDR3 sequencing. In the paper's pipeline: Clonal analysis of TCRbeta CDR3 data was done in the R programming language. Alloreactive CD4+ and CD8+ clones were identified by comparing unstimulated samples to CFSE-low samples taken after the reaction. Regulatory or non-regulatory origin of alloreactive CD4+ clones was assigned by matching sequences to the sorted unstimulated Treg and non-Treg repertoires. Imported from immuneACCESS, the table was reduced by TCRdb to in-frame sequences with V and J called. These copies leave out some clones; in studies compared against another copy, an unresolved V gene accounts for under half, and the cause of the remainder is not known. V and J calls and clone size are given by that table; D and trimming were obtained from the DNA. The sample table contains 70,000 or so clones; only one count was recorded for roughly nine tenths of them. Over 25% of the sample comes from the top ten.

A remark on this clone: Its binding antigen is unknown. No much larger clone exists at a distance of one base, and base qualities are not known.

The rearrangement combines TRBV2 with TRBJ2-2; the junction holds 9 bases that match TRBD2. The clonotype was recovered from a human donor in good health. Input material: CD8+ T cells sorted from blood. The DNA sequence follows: TGTGCCAGCAGTGGGTTGGCGGGAGGGCCGAACACCGGGGAGCTGTTTTTT. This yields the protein CASSGLAGGPNTGELFF.